The 6 T cell receptor beta chains given below trace back to one sample, sequenced in a study of T cell responses to AZD1222 COVID-19 vaccine. The method was immunoSEQ multiplex PCR; TCRdb's version includes in-frame clones alone and lacks a portion of them. The table shows about 100,000 clones, with 80% to 90% occurring only once. This sample comprised peripheral blood, obtained 28 days after the second AZD1222 dose. All receptors derive from an adult who received the AZD1222 COVID-19 vaccine.

This clone is a singleton in its sample. V is TRBV20-1 and J is TRBJ2-5; 9 bases align to TRBD2. Losses at the gene ends were 3 bases for V and 1 base for J; bases not matched to a gene: 6. CDR1 DFQATT and CDR2 SNEGSKA come from the germline V gene (reference sequence). CDR3 length: 15 residues. CDR3 sequence: CSASLARGGQETQYF. The CDR3 nucleotides are TGCAGTGCTAGTCTTGCGCGGGGGGGCCAAGAGACCCAGTACTTC.

The chain couples TRBV6-1 to TRBJ2-7; D may correspond to TRBD1 or TRBD2 (6 bases each). Trimming pared 0 bases from V and 5 bases from J, leaving 14 bases between. This CDR3 is 15 amino acids long. Germline V lookup: CDR1 MNHNS, CDR2 SASEGT. CDR3 amino acids: CASSEAVGGTDEQYF. CDR3 nucleotides: TGTGCCAGCAGTGAAGCGGTCGGGGGCACGGACGAGCAGTACTTC.

The chain is built from TRBV2 and TRBJ2-2; D call uncertain. V lost 3 bases, J lost 4 bases, and 6 bases lay in between. Germline CDR1 SNHLY, CDR2 FYNNEI. This CDR3 has 13 amino acids. CDR3 sequence: CASSDDLTGELFF. DNA for the CDR3: TGTGCCAGCAGTGACGACCTCACCGGGGAGCTGTTTTTT.

The chain's CDR3 is CASSGLKSRGYTF. The DNA of the CDR3 is TGTGCCAGCTCTGGACTTAAAAGTAGGGGCTACACCTTC. The chain employs TRBV25-1 and TRBJ1-2, with D uncertain. Germline V gene lookup returns CDR1 MGHDK and CDR2 SYGVNS. The V and J ends lost 8 bases and 8 bases respectively, with 18 bases between them. The CDR3 has 13 residues.

The genes are TRBV27 and TRBJ2-2, with 7 bases identical to TRBD1. The CDR3 loop spans 16 amino acids. The J segment lost 0 bases and the V segment lost 3 bases, leaving 4 bases of the junction unmatched. Germline lookup yields CDR1 MNHEY and CDR2 SMNVEV (reference sequence). The CDR3 DNA reads TGTGCCAGCAGTTTCAGGACAGGATCGAACACCGGGGAGCTGTTTTTT. Translating it yields CASSFRTGSNTGELFF.

J is TRBJ2-5 and V is TRBV7-2; 7 bases agree with TRBD2. The CDR3 consists of 16 residues. Per the germline V gene, CDR1 is SGHTA and CDR2 is FQGNSA. Losses at the gene ends were 5 bases for V and 0 bases for J; bases not matched to a gene: 9. The DNA for the CDR3 is TGTGCCAGCAGCCGTAGCGGAGCGGGGAACCAAGAGACCCAGTACTTC. It codes for CASSRSGAGNQETQYF.